This T cell receptor beta chain was sequenced in a study of blood T cell repertoires in COVID-19. About the research overall: The study drew acute and convalescent COVID-19 samples from the United States, Italy and Spain. Sources were T cells, B-cell-depleted T cells, or PBMCs; the material itself was cDNA or gDNA.

As handled by the study authors: Reference gene primer amplification in the assay estimated nucleated cell counts. Only in-frame clones appear in the TCRdb table, and some are missing; sequencing was by immunoSEQ multiplex PCR. That table supplies the V and J calls and clone size; D and trimming were determined from the DNA. The sample includes 300,000 or so clones, approximately 86% seen only once; the top ten take around 1.4%. The CDR3 runs to 16 residues. Germline V CDR1 and CDR2: SGHNT, YYREEE (reference sequence). V lost 4 bases to trimming and J lost 3 bases; unmatched junction nucleotides: 9. The specimen sequenced was peripheral blood. V gene TRBV5-4 combines with J gene TRBJ2-3; 9 bases match TRBD2. The source of this sequence is a man between 65 and 85 years old with acute or convalescent COVID-19. In nucleotides, the CDR3 is TGTGCCAGCAGCATCGGACTAGCGATCCCAACAGATACGCAGTATTTT. Translated, it gives CASSIGLAIPTDTQYF.